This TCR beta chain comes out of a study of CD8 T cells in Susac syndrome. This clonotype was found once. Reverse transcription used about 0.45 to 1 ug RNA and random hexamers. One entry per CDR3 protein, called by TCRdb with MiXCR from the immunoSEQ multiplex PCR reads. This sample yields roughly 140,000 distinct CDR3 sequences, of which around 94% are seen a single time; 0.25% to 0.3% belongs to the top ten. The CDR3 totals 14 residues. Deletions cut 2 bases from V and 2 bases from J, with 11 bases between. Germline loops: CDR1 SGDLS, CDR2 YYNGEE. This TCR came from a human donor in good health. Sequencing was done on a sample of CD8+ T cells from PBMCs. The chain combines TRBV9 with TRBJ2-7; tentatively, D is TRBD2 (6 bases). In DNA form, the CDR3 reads TGTGCCAGCAGCGTGGGGGGAAAGACCTACGAGCAGTACTTC. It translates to CASSVGGKTYEQYF.